This T cell receptor (beta chain) was captured by sequencing in a study of T cells after yellow fever vaccination. The germline V gene encodes CDR1 MDHEN and CDR2 SYDVKM. The CDR3 is 17 residues long. V shed 5 bases and J 1 base; nucleotides not matched to a gene: 14. Many counts were recorded for this clonotype. TCRdb independently ran MiXCR on the 5' RACE reads; one entry per CDR3 protein. The sample carries approximately 70,000 distinct CDR3 sequences, 6.5% recorded once. This sequence originates from a man between 18 and 35 years old who received the YFV17D yellow fever vaccine. The chain has TRBV28 and TRBJ2-7; the match to TRBD1 covers 7 bases. The material was CD8+ T cells sorted from PBMCs, obtained more than 40 days after the first yellow fever vaccination. The CDR3 nucleotides are TGTGCCAGCAGTGCTGCAAAAGGGGGCTTGGTGTCCTACGAGCAGTACGTC. Amino acid sequence: CASSAAKGGLVSYEQYV.